What follows is one T cell receptor beta chain and its context. Antigen unknown. This sample is drawn from a study of cytomegalovirus exposure and HLA in healthy donors. Study information: A subsequent analysis stated that the 120 or so validation repertoires were run on the same platform as the roughly 710 first-cohort repertoires.

Broader study findings: Subsequent analysis of the 100 to 150 validation repertoires found a tendency for first-cohort TCR clusters to co-occur. The classifier reportedly diagnosed cytomegalovirus status with high specificity and sensitivity.

The CDR3 has 14 amino acids. Per germline, CDR1 SNHLY and CDR2 FYNNEI. Trimming pared 8 bases from V and 5 bases from J, leaving 18 bases between. Here immunoSEQ multiplex PCR was the method, and the copy in TCRdb shows in-frame clones only, minus some. The sample yields 160,000 or so clones, around nine tenths seen once. The donors were members of the validation cohort, which comprised more than 90 subjects and was separate from the first cohort of around 700 subjects. This chain joins TRBV2 and TRBJ2-5, with D perhaps matching TRBD1 (6 bases). The TCR originated in a woman aged 30 to 39 in good health and CMV-seronegative. Sequencing used PBMCs. The chain's CDR3 is CASLSGEGHETQYF. CDR3 in DNA: TGTGCCAGCCTTTCAGGGGAAGGCCACGAGACCCAGTACTTC.